These T cell receptor beta chains were read from a single sample in a study of blood T cell repertoires in COVID-19. Assay used: immunoSEQ multiplex PCR; TCRdb lists only in-frame clones, some missing. Of 200,000 to 250,000 clones in the sample, under 95% were seen once. Sample: peripheral blood. All receptors derive from a man aged 25-45 years with acute or convalescent COVID-19. Both conserved end residues are part of each CDR3. Fields, in order: J gene, V gene, CDR3 length, CDR3 protein.

TRBJ1-5 | TRBV27 | 17 | CASSLTGPQGPDQPQHF
TRBJ2-6 | TRBV2 | 14 | CASSGNSGANVLTF
TRBJ1-5 | TRBV6-5 | 13 | CATRSRVNQPQHF
TRBJ2-3 | TRBV11-2 | 17 | CASSLVPSSGSRDTQYF
TRBJ2-7 | TRBV7-9 | 15 | CASSSTGTGYDEQYF
TRBJ1-5 | TRBV30 | 13 | CAWSAGPNQPQHF
TRBJ1-1 | TRBV7-9 | 15 | CASSEAGPRVTEAFF
TRBJ2-1 | TRBV9 | 15 | CASSALGSSYNEQFF
TRBJ2-7 | TRBV4-2 | 16 | CASSQVGYGREGEQYF
TRBJ1-2 | TRBV2 | 14 | CASSGEQGPYGYTF
TRBJ1-5 | TRBV23-1 | 16 | CASSQSSRSGNQPQHF
TRBJ1-6 | TRBV6-5 | 15 | CASSRGGGFNSPLHF
TRBJ1-6 | TRBV6-5 | 16 | CASSYSRPQYNSPLHF
TRBJ2-7 | TRBV5-1 | 14 | CASSLWRGGYEQYF
TRBJ2-7 | TRBV18 | 16 | CASSPPGPGGLHEQYF
TRBJ1-2 | TRBV2 | 13 | CASSVRQENVYTF
TRBJ1-6 | TRBV28 | 14 | CASSHMTGNSPLHF
TRBJ2-1 | TRBV9 | 13 | CASSVATGHEQFF
TRBJ1-3 | TRBV6-7 | 15 | CASSSDRDSGNTIYF
TRBJ2-5 | TRBV18 | 17 | CASSPLLRAGVQETQYF
TRBJ1-1 | TRBV7-3 | 13 | CASSLYRNTEAFF
TRBJ2-1 | TRBV18 | 15 | CASSAGQGGYNEQFF
TRBJ2-3 | TRBV4-1 | 17 | CASSPKIAGGGTDTQYF
TRBJ1-6 | TRBV19 | 15 | CASRIAGGANSPLHF
TRBJ2-5 | TRBV28 | 14 | CASSSPGPTETQYF
TRBJ1-5 | TRBV7-9 | 13 | CASGLDGYQPQHF
TRBJ2-3 | TRBV5-4 | 16 | CASSLGSGASTDTQYF
TRBJ2-7 | TRBV24-1 | 15 | CATSDPSGRAYEQYF
TRBJ1-4 | TRBV3-1/TRBV3-2 | 16 | CASSQSGYGGSEKLFF
TRBJ2-5 | TRBV18 | 15 | CASSPRQGQQETQYF
TRBJ2-3 | TRBV9 | 14 | CASSVTGITDTQYF
TRBJ1-6 | TRBV19 | 15 | CASSRMAGGDSPLHF
TRBJ2-2 | TRBV28 | 17 | CASRLTFATQGTGELFF
TRBJ2-5 | TRBV27 | 15 | CASSLTAGGWETQYF
TRBJ1-3 | TRBV19 | 13 | CAAGFNSGNTIYF
TRBJ1-2 | TRBV12-3/TRBV12-4 | 13 | CASSSDRGNGYTF
TRBJ1-2 | TRBV10-3 | 14 | CAINGQGARYGYTF
TRBJ2-7 | TRBV7-9 | 13 | CASSLNPAYEQYF
TRBJ1-4 | TRBV5-1 | 14 | CASRAGGSNEKLFF
TRBJ2-6 | TRBV9 | 18 | CASSVGGRFGSGANVLTF
TRBJ2-6 | TRBV30 | 17 | CAWGQVWGGLGANVLTF
TRBJ1-5 | TRBV19 | 17 | CASGLTRGASGNQPQHF
TRBJ1-2 | TRBV2 | 14 | CASSAFGTGRGYTF
TRBJ1-2 | TRBV11-2 | 18 | CASSTRPGQGASNYGYTF
TRBJ1-6 | TRBV6-6 | 11 | CASSLTEVLHF
TRBJ2-1 | TRBV19 | 14 | CASSIGLAGNEQFF
TRBJ1-4 | TRBV30 | 14 | CAWTRRGGGEKLFF
TRBJ2-7 | TRBV2 | 17 | CASSPGSGHSSSYEQYF